This T cell receptor (beta chain) was captured by sequencing in a study of cytomegalovirus exposure and HLA in healthy donors. Study context: The roughly 110 validation repertoires matched the 500 to 750 first-cohort repertoires in platform, a later analysis reported.

This CDR3 contains 16 residues. The germline CDR1 and CDR2 sequences are MDHEN and SYDVKM. With 3 bases clipped from V and 7 bases from J, the junction kept 10 bases outside the gene matches. Repertoires were generated with immunoSEQ multiplex PCR, while TCRdb's copy carries only in-frame clones and drops some. Among roughly 68,000 clones listed, over 90% were seen once. This sequence joins TRBV28 and TRBJ1-4; TRBD1 aligns across 8 bases. This clonotype originated in a woman under 30 in good health and CMV-seropositive. Sequences were obtained from PBMCs. This CDR3 reads CASSFPNSGGGEKLFF. The DNA for the CDR3 is TGTGCCAGCAGTTTCCCCAATTCAGGGGGCGGTGAAAAACTGTTTTTT.